One and the same sample provided the 21 T cell receptor beta chains below, sequenced in a study of blood T cells in healthy people across ages. Alongside a J-beta primer mix, a sample-barcoded 5' primer served in a second PCR lasting roughly 7 to 12 cycles. TCRdb reprocessed the 5' RACE reads with MiXCR, giving one entry per CDR3 protein. The top ten clones hold over 10% of a sample with roughly 930,000 distinct CDR3 sequences, roughly 50% of them seen once. Material for sequencing was blood. The receptors derive from a man aged 25 to 45 in good health.

The rearrangement links TRBV20-1 to TRBJ1-5; 7 positions agree with TRBD1. Trimming cost V 1 base and J 4 bases; bases outside gene matches: 7. The CDR3 consists of 15 residues. The germline CDR1 and CDR2 sequences are DFQATT and SNEGSKA (reference sequence). The CDR3, as DNA: TGCAGTGCTAGAGCGGGACAGCTACAGAATCAGCCCCAGCATTTT. Protein: CSARAGQLQNQPQHF.

The chain couples TRBV6-1 to TRBJ2-3; 7 bases align to TRBD1. The germline CDR1 and CDR2 sequences are MNHNS and SASEGT. This CDR3 comprises 19 residues. V lost 8 bases and J lost 0; bases outside the gene matches: 20. The CDR3 is CASLRGPGQDSTSTDTQYF. The CDR3, as DNA: TGTGCCAGCCTAAGGGGGCCGGGGCAAGATAGTACTAGCACAGATACGCAGTATTTT.

This chain joins TRBV6-1 and TRBJ2-1; 12 bases are shared with TRBD2. Germline V gene lookup returns CDR1 MNHNS and CDR2 SASEGT. The CDR3 sequence is 18 residues long. Trimming cost V 5 bases and J 0 bases; bases outside gene matches: 8. As DNA, the CDR3 is TGTGCCAGCAGTCCGACTAGCGGGGGCTACAGCTCCTACAATGAGCAGTTCTTC. Translated, it gives CASSPTSGGYSSYNEQFF.

CDR3 sequence reads: CASSLVDRPNTGELFF. CDR3 DNA sequence: TGTGCCAGCAGCTTGGTCGACAGACCGAACACCGGGGAGCTGTTTTTT. The chain carries TRBV5-6 and TRBJ2-2, with D maybe TRBD1 (5 bases). The V and J ends lost 0 bases and 0 bases respectively, with 9 bases between them. The CDR3 contains 16 residues. Germline values: CDR1 SGHDT, CDR2 YYEEEE.

The rearrangement joins TRBV20-1 to TRBJ1-1; TRBD1 aligns across 9 bases. CDR3 length: 16 amino acids. Germline V CDR1 and CDR2: DFQATT, SNEGSKA (reference sequence). Trimming at V came to 3 bases and at J to 4 bases, leaving 12 bases not matched to a gene. CDR3 loop: CSASAGQGRWSTEAFF. The CDR3 nucleotides are TGCAGTGCTAGTGCGGGACAGGGTCGGTGGAGCACTGAAGCTTTCTTT.

This clonotype occurred once. The chain links TRBV29-1 to TRBJ1-4; no definite D call. CDR1 is SQVTM, CDR2 ANQGSEA, per germline. This CDR3 is 12 amino acids long. The ends were cut back, 3 bases at V and 5 bases at J, with 7 bases in the middle. The CDR3 coding sequence is TGCAGCGTTGACTTGGAGAATGAAAAACTGTTTTTT. It specifies CSVDLENEKLFF.

There are a few counts of this clonotype. The gene calls are TRBV27 and TRBJ2-5; 7 bases fit TRBD2. This CDR3 spans 12 amino acids. V was pared by 6 bases and J by 2 bases, with 0 bases of the junction left unmatched. CDR1 and CDR2 (germline): MNHEY, SMNVEV (reference sequence). CDR3 in amino acids: CASRRGQETQYF. CDR3 bases: TGTGCCAGCAGGCGGGGGCAAGAGACCCAGTACTTC.

The chain couples TRBV3-1 to TRBJ1-5; 10 positions match TRBD1. The CDR3 consists of 17 residues. The germline gives CDR1 LGHDT, CDR2 YNNKEL (reference sequence). The J segment lost 1 base and the V segment lost 0 bases, leaving 3 bases of the junction unmatched. The CDR3 DNA is TGTGCCAGCAGCCAAGAGGGACAGGGGATGAGCAATCAGCCCCAGCATTTT. Its translation is CASSQEGQGMSNQPQHF.

The chain couples TRBV9 to TRBJ2-1; 9 bases agree with TRBD1. The V and J ends lost 3 bases and 4 bases, in that order; junction bases with no gene match: 2. There are 14 residues in the CDR3. Germline V gives CDR1 SGDLS, CDR2 YYNGEE. The CDR3 bases are TGTGCCAGCAGCGCCGGGACAGGGTACAATGAGCAGTTCTTC. Encoded protein: CASSAGTGYNEQFF.

The CDR3: CSVVQGPYTEAFF. The CDR3, as DNA: TGCAGCGTTGTCCAGGGGCCCTACACTGAAGCTTTCTTT. The J gene is TRBJ1-1, the V gene TRBV29-1; tentatively, D is TRBD1 (6 bases). Trimming removed 4 bases from V and 3 bases from J, with 12 bases in between. Germline V gene lookup returns CDR1 SQVTM and CDR2 ANQGSEA. The CDR3 covers 13 residues. Using reference TRBV29-1 and TRBJ1-1 for the parts outside the CDR3, the full variable domain is SAVISQKPSRDICQRGTSLTIQCQVDSQVTMMFWYRQQPGQSLTLIATANQGSEATYESGFVIDKFPISRPNLTFSTLTVSNMSPEDSSIYLCSVVQGPYTEAFFGQGTRLTVV.

The chain couples TRBV11-3 to TRBJ2-1; perhaps TRBD1 as D (5 bases). This CDR3 region has 17 residues. Trimming removed 1 base at V and 2 bases at J, with 15 bases between. Per the germline V gene, CDR1 is SGHNT and CDR2 is YENEEA. The chain's CDR3 is CASSLVSTGAPYNEQFF. The CDR3 nucleotides read TGTGCCAGCAGCTTAGTCTCTACAGGCGCCCCCTACAATGAGCAGTTCTTC.

This clonotype was seen a handful of times. The rearrangement uses TRBV20-1 and TRBJ2-7; 10 bases are shared with TRBD1. Trimming cost V 3 bases and J 2 bases; bases outside gene matches: 13. The CDR3 runs to 17 residues. CDR1 is DFQATT and CDR2 is SNEGSKA in the germline V gene (reference sequence). The CDR3 nucleotides are TGCAGTGCTAGGGGGGTTATAGCCGGGACAGGGGCCTACGAGCAGTACTTC. This gives the protein CSARGVIAGTGAYEQYF.

Note on this clonotype: An end of the junction does not agree with germline; a read error may underlie this. CDR3 sequence: CASSFGLAEYNEQFF. As DNA, the CDR3 is TGTGCTAGCAGCTTCGGACTAGCGGAATACAATGAGCAGTTCTTC. The chain combines TRBV7-7 with TRBJ2-1; 10 bases fit TRBD2. CDR1 is SSHAT and CDR2 is FNYEAQ in the germline V gene (reference sequence). The CDR3 totals 15 residues.

This clonotype has only a few counts. The chain uses TRBV25-1 and TRBJ2-3; TRBD2 agrees at 11 bases. The CDR3 is 15 residues long. Germline CDR1 is MGHDK and CDR2 is SYGVNS. V lost 4 bases to trimming and J lost 2 bases; unmatched junction nucleotides: 2. CDR3 sequence (DNA): TGTGCCAGCAGTGGGACTAGCGGGTTCACAGATACGCAGTATTTT. Encoded protein: CASSGTSGFTDTQYF.

The V and J genes are TRBV4-1 and TRBJ2-5; D not certain. The V end lost 3 bases, the J end lost 11 bases, and 10 bases lay between the germline ends. From germline, CDR1 is MGHRA and CDR2 YSYEKL. The CDR3 totals 11 residues. CDR3 bases: TGCGCCAGCAGCCAGGCCGGCTGGCAGTACTTC. This encodes CASSQAGWQYF.

The chain links TRBV6-2 or TRBV6-3 to TRBJ1-2; 8 bases fit TRBD1. Trimming cost V 2 bases and J 0 bases; bases outside gene matches: 5. Germline V lookup: CDR1 MNHEY, CDR2 SVGEGT. The CDR3 is 16 residues long. CDR3: CASSYDRQGSNYGYTF. CDR3 sequence (DNA): TGTGCCAGCAGTTACGATCGACAGGGGTCTAACTATGGCTACACCTTC.

This rearrangement joins TRBV18 to TRBJ2-7; D perhaps matches TRBD1 (6 bases). The CDR3 consists of 13 residues. The V end lost 6 bases, the J end lost 3 bases, and 12 bases lay between the germline ends. CDR1 is KGHSH and CDR2 is LQKENI in the germline V gene. The CDR3 sequence: CASSADSLYEQYF. CDR3 in DNA: TGTGCCAGCTCGGCGGACAGCCTCTACGAGCAGTACTTC. The full variable domain, completed using reference TRBV18 and TRBJ2-7, is NAGVMQNPRHLVRRRGQEARLRCSPMKGHSHVYWYRQLPEEGLKFMVYLQKENIIDESGMPKERFSAEFPKEGPSILRIQQVVRGDSAAYFCASSADSLYEQYFGPGTRLTVT.

V usage is TRBV18 and J usage is TRBJ1-1; D possibly corresponds to TRBD1 (5 bases). This CDR3 spans 14 amino acids. The V gene's germline CDR1 is KGHSH and CDR2 LQKENI. V gave up 1 base and J gave up 5 bases, with 11 bases separating them. CDR3 in amino acids: CASSPLTRGTEAFF. The CDR3 coding sequence is TGTGCCAGCTCACCACTAACGAGGGGAACTGAAGCTTTCTTT.

The rearrangement uses TRBV7-6 and TRBJ2-3; no firm D call. In germline, CDR1 is SGHVS, CDR2 FNYEAQ. The CDR3 loop spans 15 amino acids. V gave up 2 bases and J gave up 0 bases, with 9 bases separating them. CDR3 sequence reads: CASSLYSFSTDTQYF. CDR3 coding DNA: TGTGCCAGCAGCTTATACAGCTTTAGCACAGATACGCAGTATTTT.

This clonotype was detected only a few times. The genes are TRBV6-2 or TRBV6-3 and TRBJ1-5, with D possibly matching TRBD1 (5 bases). V was shortened by 2 bases and J by 2 bases, with 13 bases between the two germline ends. In germline, CDR1 is MNHEY, CDR2 SVGEGT. This CDR3 contains 16 residues. The CDR3 DNA reads TGTGCCAGCAGTTACGATTCGGGCAGGGGCAATCAGCCCCAGCATTTT. Amino acids: CASSYDSGRGNQPQHF.

The rearrangement uses TRBV15 and TRBJ2-2, with 7 bases aligning to TRBD1. Germline V gene data show CDR1 as LNHNV and CDR2 as YYDKDF (reference sequence). The CDR3 runs 15 residues. The V and J ends lost 5 bases and 5 bases, in that order; junction bases with no gene match: 8. In DNA form, the CDR3 reads TGTGCCACCAGCGGGCTGACAGGGTTGACCGGGGAGCTGTTTTTT. Residues: CATSGLTGLTGELFF.